This T cell receptor (beta chain) appears in the sequencing data of a study of brain metastases from non-small cell lung cancer. Trimming at V came to 8 bases and at J to 6 bases, leaving 9 bases not matched to a gene. Germline values: CDR1 SQVTM, CDR2 ANQGSEA. The CDR3 is 13 residues long. TCRdb's copy holds only in-frame clones and misses some; the assay was immunoSEQ multiplex PCR. The sample lists 3,700 or so clones; about 90% were seen once. On this clone: Antigen specificity is unknown.

Study conclusions and caveats: Expanded T-cell clones appeared in 50% to 80% of brain metastases over primaries.

This sequence was found in a donor at least 40 years old with non-small cell lung cancer. This chain links TRBV29-1 with TRBJ2-1, with 8 bases lining up with TRBD2. The sequenced material came from primary lung tumor tissue. The CDR3 DNA follows: TGCAGCTCACGCCCCGGACTAGCCAATGAGCAGTTCTTC. Amino acid sequence: CSSRPGLANEQFF.